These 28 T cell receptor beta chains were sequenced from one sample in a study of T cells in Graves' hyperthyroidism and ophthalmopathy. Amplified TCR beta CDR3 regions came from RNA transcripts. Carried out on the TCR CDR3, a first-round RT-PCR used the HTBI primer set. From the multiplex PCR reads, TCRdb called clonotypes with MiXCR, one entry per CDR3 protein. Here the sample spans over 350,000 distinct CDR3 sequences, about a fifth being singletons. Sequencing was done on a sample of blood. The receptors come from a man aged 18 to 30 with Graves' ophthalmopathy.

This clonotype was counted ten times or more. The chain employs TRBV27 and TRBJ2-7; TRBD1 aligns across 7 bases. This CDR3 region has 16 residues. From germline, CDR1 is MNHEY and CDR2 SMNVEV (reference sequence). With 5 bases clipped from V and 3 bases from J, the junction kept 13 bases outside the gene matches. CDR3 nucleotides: TGTGCCAGCAGTAGACAGGGCTCGGGTTTTGGCTACGAGCAGTACTTC. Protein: CASSRQGSGFGYEQYF.

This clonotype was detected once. The CDR3 bases are TGCAGTGCAACCACAGTAAATCAGCCCCAGCATTTT. Translation: CSATTVNQPQHF. The genes are TRBV20-1 and TRBJ1-5; D is ambiguous. The CDR3 sequence is 12 residues long. V was trimmed by 6 bases and J by 4 bases, leaving 10 bases between them. CDR1 is DFQATT and CDR2 is SNEGSKA in the germline V gene (reference sequence).

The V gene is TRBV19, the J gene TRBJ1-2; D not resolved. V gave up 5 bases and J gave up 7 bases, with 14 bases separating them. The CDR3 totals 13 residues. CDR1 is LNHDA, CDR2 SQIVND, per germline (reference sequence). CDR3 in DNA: TGTGCCAGTAGTCTACCCTGGGAGGGTGGCTACACCTTC. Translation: CASSLPWEGGYTF.

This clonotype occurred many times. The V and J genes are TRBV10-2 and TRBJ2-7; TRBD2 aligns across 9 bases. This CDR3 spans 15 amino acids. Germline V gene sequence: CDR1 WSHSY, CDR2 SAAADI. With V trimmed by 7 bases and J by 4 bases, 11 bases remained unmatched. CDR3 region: CASKEVRGGPYEQYF. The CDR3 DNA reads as TGCGCCAGCAAGGAGGTGCGGGGGGGCCCGTACGAGCAGTACTTC.

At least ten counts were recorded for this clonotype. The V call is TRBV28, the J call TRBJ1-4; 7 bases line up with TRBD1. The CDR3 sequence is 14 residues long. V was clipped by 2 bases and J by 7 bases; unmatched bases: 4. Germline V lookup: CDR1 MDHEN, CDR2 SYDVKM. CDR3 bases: TGTGCCAGCAGTTTACAGGGGGGAGGTGAAAAACTGTTTTTT. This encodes CASSLQGGGEKLFF.

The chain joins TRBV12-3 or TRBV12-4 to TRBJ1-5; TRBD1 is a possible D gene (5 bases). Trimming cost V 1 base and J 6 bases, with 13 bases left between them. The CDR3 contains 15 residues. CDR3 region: CASSLGLAGIQPQHF. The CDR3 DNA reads TGTGCCAGCAGTTTAGGTTTGGCAGGGATTCAGCCCCAGCATTTT.

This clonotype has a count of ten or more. The CDR3 region is CASSFSGVAEQFF. Here the CDR3 DNA reads TGTGCCAGCAGTTTCTCCGGCGTGGCCGAGCAGTTCTTC. V usage is TRBV11-1 and J usage is TRBJ2-1, with D hard to call. V dropped 6 bases and J dropped 10 bases, with 16 bases sitting between them. CDR3 length: 13 amino acids. Germline CDR1 and CDR2: SGHAT and FQDESV (reference sequence).

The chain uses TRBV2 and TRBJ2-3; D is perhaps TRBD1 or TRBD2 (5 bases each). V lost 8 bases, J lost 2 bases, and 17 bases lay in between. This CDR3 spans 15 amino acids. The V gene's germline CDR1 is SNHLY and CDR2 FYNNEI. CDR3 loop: CASLPGRRLTDTQYF. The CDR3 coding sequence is TGTGCCAGCCTCCCGGGACGGCGGCTCACAGATACGCAGTATTTT.

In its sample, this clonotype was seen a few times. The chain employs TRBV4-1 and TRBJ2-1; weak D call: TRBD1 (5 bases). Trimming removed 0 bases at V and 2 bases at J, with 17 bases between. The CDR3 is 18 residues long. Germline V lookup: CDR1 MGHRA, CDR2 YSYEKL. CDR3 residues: CASSQDPRVAGTYNEQFF. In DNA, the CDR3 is TGCGCCAGCAGCCAAGATCCACGGGTGGCAGGGACCTACAATGAGCAGTTCTTC.

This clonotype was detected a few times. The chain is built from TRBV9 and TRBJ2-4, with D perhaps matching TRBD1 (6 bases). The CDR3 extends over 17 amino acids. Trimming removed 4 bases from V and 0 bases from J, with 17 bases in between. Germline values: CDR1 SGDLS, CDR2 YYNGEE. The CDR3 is CASSPRDTYLAKNIQYF. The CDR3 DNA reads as TGTGCCAGCAGCCCCAGGGACACCTACCTAGCCAAAAACATTCAGTACTTC.

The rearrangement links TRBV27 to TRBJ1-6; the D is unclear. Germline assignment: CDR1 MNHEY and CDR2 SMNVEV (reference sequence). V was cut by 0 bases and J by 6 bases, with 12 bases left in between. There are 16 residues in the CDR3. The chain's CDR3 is CASSLSGSVSNSPLHF. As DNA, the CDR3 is TGTGCCAGCAGTTTATCCGGGAGCGTGAGTAATTCACCCCTCCACTTT.

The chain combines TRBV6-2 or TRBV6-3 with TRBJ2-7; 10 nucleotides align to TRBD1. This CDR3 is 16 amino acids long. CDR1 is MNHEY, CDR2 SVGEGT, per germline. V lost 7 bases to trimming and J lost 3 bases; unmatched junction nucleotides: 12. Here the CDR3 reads CASTRQGAPGGYEQYF. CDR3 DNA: TGTGCCAGCACACGACAGGGGGCGCCGGGTGGCTACGAGCAGTACTTC.

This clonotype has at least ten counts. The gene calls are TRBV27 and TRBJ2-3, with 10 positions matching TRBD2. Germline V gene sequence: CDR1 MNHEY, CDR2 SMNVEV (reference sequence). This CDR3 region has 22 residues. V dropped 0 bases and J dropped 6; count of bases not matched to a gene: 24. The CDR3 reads CASSLSIIPVVLAGSEVDTQYF. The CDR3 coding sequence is TGTGCCAGCAGTTTATCGATAATTCCAGTGGTACTAGCGGGGTCAGAAGTGGATACGCAGTATTTT.

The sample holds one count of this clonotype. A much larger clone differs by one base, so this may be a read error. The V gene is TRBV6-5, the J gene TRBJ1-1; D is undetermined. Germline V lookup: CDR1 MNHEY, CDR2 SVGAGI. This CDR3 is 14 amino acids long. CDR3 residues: CASSDSTGNTEAFF. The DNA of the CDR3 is TGTGCCAGCAGTGACTCGACGGGGAACACTGAAGCTTTCTTT.

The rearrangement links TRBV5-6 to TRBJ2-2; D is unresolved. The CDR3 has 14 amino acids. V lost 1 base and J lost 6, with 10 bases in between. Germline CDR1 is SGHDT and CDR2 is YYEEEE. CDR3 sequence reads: CASSLWLKPGELFF. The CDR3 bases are TGTGCCAGCAGCTTGTGGCTAAAACCCGGGGAGCTGTTTTTT.

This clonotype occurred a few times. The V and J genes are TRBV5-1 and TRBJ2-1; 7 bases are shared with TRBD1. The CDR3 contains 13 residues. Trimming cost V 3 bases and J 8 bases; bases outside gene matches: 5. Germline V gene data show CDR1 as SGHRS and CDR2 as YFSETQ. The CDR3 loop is CASSSTGSDEQFF. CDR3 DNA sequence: TGCGCCAGCAGCTCGACAGGGTCGGATGAGCAGTTCTTC.

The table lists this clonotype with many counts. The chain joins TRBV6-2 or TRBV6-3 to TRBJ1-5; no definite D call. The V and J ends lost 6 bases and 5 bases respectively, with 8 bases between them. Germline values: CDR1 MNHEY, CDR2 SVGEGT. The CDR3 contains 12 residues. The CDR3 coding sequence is TGTGCCAGCAGCTACCAGGATCAGCCCCAGCATTTT. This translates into CASSYQDQPQHF.

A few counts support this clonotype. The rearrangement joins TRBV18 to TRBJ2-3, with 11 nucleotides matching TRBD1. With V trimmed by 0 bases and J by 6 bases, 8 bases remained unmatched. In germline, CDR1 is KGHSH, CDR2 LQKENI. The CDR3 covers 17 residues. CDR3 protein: CASSPPRTGGTSDTQYF. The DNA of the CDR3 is TGTGCCAGCTCACCACCAAGGACAGGGGGCACGTCCGATACGCAGTATTTT.

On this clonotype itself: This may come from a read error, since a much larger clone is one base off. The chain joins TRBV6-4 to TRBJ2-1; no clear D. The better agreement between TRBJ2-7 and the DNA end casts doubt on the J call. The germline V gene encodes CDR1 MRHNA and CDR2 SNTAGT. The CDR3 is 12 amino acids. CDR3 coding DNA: TGTGCCAGCAGTGTGGGAAACAATGAGCAGTACTTC. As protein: CASSVGNNEQYF.

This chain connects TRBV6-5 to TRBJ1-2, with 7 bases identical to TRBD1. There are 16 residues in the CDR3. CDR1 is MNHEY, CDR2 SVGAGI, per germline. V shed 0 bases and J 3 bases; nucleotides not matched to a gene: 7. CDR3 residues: CASSYSRQGSYYGYTF. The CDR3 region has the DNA TGTGCCAGCAGTTACTCCAGACAGGGCTCCTACTATGGCTACACCTTC.

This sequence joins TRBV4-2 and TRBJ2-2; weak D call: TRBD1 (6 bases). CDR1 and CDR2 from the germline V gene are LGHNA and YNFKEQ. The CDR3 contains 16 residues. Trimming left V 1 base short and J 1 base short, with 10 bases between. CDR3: CASSQGTDRNTGELFF. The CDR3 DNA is TGTGCCAGCAGCCAAGGTACGGACAGGAACACCGGGGAGCTGTTTTTT.

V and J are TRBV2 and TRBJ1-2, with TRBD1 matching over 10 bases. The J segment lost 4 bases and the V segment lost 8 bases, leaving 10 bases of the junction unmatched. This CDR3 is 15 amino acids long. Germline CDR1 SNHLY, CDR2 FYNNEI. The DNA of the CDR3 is TGTGCCAGCTCAACTGACAGGGGGCGGGTCTATGGCTACACCTTC. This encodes CASSTDRGRVYGYTF.

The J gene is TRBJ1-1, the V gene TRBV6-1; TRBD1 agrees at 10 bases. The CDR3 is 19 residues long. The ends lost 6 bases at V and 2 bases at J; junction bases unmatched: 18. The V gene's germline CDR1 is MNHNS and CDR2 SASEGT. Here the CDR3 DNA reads TGTGCCAGCAGGCCTGCTCCGGGACAGGGGAATGTCGGTAACACTGAAGCTTTCTTT. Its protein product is CASRPAPGQGNVGNTEAFF.

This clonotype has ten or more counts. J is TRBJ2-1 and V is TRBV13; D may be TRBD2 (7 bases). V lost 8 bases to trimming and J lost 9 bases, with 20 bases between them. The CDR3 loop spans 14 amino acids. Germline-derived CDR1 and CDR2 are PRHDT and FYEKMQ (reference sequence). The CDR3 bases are TGTGCCAGCTCTGGGGGGGCCGGAGACGGTGAGCAGTTCTTC. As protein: CASSGGAGDGEQFF.

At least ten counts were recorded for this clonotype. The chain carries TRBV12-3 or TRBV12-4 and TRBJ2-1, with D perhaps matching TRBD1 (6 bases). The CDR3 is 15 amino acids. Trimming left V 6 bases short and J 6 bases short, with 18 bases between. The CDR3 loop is CASRNSPGHSNEQFF. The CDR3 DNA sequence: TGTGCCAGCAGGAACTCTCCGGGACACAGCAATGAGCAGTTCTTC.

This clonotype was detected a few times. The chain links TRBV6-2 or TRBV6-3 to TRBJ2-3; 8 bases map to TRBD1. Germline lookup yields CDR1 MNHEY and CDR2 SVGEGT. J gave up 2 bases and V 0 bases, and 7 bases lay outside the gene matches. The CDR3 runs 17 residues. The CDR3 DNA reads TGTGCCAGCAGTTACTCCCGGACAGGGCGAATCACAGATACGCAGTATTTT. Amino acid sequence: CASSYSRTGRITDTQYF.

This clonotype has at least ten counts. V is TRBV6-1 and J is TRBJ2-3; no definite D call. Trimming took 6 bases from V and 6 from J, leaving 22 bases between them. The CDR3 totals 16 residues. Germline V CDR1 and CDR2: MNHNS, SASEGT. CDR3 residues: CASSTVRAPSEDTQYF. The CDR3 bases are TGTGCCAGCAGCACCGTACGAGCACCTTCAGAGGATACGCAGTATTTT.

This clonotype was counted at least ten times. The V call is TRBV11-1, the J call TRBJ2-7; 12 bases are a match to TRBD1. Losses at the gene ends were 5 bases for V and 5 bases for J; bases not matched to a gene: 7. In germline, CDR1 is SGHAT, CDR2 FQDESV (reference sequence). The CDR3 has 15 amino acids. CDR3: CASSPGTGGRDEQYF. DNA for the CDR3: TGTGCCAGCAGCCCGGGGACAGGGGGCCGAGACGAGCAGTACTTC.